A single sample is the source of the 22 T cell receptor beta chains below, sequenced in a study of blood T cells in healthy people across ages (dated by TCRdb to 2015 to 2017). Receptor amplification or capture employed 5' RACE. Sequencing instrument: Illumina HiSeq 2500. The second PCR ran for roughly 6 to 11 cycles and used a J-beta primer mix along with a sample-barcoded 5' primer. TCRdb reprocessing: public reads trimmed at Q25 with fastp, clones called with MiXCR, in-frame beta chains kept. CDR3 protein sequences are deduplicated, and each keeps its most common genes and DNA. This sample is represented by about 1.6 million distinct CDR3 sequences; roughly 30% of them were singletons. The top ten clones comprise around 11% of the sample. The sample was blood. The source is a young woman in good health.

In this sample, this clonotype turned up many times. The gene calls are TRBV7-9 and TRBJ2-1; D is possibly TRBD2 (6 bases). V was trimmed by 5 bases and J by 8 bases, leaving 19 bases between them. The CDR3 contains 15 residues. Germline V lookup: CDR1 SEHNR, CDR2 FQNEAQ (reference sequence). CDR3 sequence: CASSRTGLAVDEQFF. For the CDR3, the DNA is TGTGCCAGCAGCCGGACGGGACTCGCGGTAGATGAGCAGTTCTTC.

The chain joins TRBV28 to TRBJ2-3; D is perhaps TRBD2 (6 bases). Trimming left V 3 bases short and J 9 bases short, with 16 bases between. CDR1 is MDHEN and CDR2 is SYDVKM in the germline V gene. The CDR3 extends over 14 amino acids. In DNA form, the CDR3 reads TGTGCCAGCAGTTTGCATCAGGTTGGGGGGACGCAGTATTTT. This translates into CASSLHQVGGTQYF.

This chain joins TRBV20-1 and TRBJ2-1, with D maybe TRBD1 (6 bases). Germline V CDR1 and CDR2: DFQATT, SNEGSKA (reference sequence). Deletions cut 0 bases from V and 2 bases from J, with 14 bases between. CDR3 size: 16 residues. The CDR3 DNA reads as TGCAGTGCTAGAGACCCTGGGGGCAGTCCCTACAATGAGCAGTTCTTC. This translates into CSARDPGGSPYNEQFF.

The gene calls are TRBV5-1 and TRBJ2-7; D is unresolved. V was clipped by 0 bases and J by 3 bases, with 16 bases between them. The germline CDR1 and CDR2 sequences are SGHRS and YFSETQ. This CDR3 contains 16 residues. CDR3 DNA: TGCGCCAGCAGCTTGGATCAACCCCCTTTGCTCTACGAGCAGTACTTC. This codes for CASSLDQPPLLYEQYF.

The chain recombines TRBV27 with TRBJ2-7; D is uncertain. CDR1 is MNHEY, CDR2 SMNVEV, per germline (reference sequence). The CDR3 extends over 17 amino acids. Trimming took 0 bases from V and 3 from J, leaving 18 bases between them. The CDR3 coding sequence is TGTGCCAGCAGTTTATCGTCCGGATACCTAAGAGTCTACGAGCAGTACTTC. Protein sequence: CASSLSSGYLRVYEQYF.

This chain links TRBV28 with TRBJ1-5, with TRBD1 as a possible D gene (6 bases). The germline V and J ends were trimmed by 8 bases and 7 bases, with 12 bases remaining between them. CDR1 is MDHEN and CDR2 is SYDVKM in the germline V gene. The CDR3 is 12 amino acids. For the CDR3, the DNA is TGTGCCAGCCAATCAGGGGTCCAGCCCCAGCATTTT. Its protein product is CASQSGVQPQHF.

The V call is TRBV20-1, the J call TRBJ2-3; D remains unclear. V lost 4 bases and J lost 6, with 11 bases in between. There are 12 residues in the CDR3. Per the germline V gene, CDR1 is DFQATT and CDR2 is SNEGSKA (reference sequence). The chain's CDR3 is CSAISPPDTQYF. The CDR3 coding sequence is TGCAGTGCTATCTCCCCGCCCGATACGCAGTATTTT.

The V and J genes are TRBV6-6 and TRBJ2-4; D uncertain. The J call is uncertain, as TRBJ2-7 better fits the DNA end. CDR1 and CDR2 (germline): MNHNY, SVGAGI (reference sequence). CDR3 length: 14 amino acids. The CDR3 reads CASSSHQDGYEQYF. The CDR3 DNA follows: TGTGCCAGCAGTTCCCATCAGGATGGCTACGAGCAGTACTTC.

V is TRBV12-3 or TRBV12-4 and J is TRBJ2-4; 7 bases line up with TRBD2. The J call is uncertain, as TRBJ2-7 better fits the DNA end. This CDR3 region has 16 residues. CDR3 region: CASSQSPRREIDEQYF. DNA of the CDR3: TGTGCCAGCAGTCAATCACCTCGGCGGGAGATCGACGAGCAGTACTTC.

The V gene is TRBV19, the J gene TRBJ2-1, with D uncertain. The length of the CDR3 is 16 residues. Germline lookup yields CDR1 LNHDA and CDR2 SQIVND (reference sequence). Trimming cost V 6 bases and J 0 bases, with 15 bases left between them. This CDR3 is CASSPSVKVSYNEQFF. As DNA, the CDR3 is TGTGCCAGTAGCCCCAGTGTGAAAGTCTCCTACAATGAGCAGTTCTTC.

This clonotype was seen a few times. V usage is TRBV20-1 and J usage is TRBJ2-3; no clear D gene. The V gene's germline CDR1 is DFQATT and CDR2 SNEGSKA (reference sequence). Trimming cost V 7 bases and J 4 bases, with 12 bases left between them. The CDR3 consists of 12 residues. The CDR3 coding sequence is TGCAGTGTACGGATACCTGCAGATACGCAGTATTTT. Translating gives CSVRIPADTQYF.

This clonotype has only a few counts. The chain is built from TRBV15 and TRBJ2-5, with 8 bases fitting TRBD2. Germline-derived CDR1 and CDR2 are LNHNV and YYDKDF (reference sequence). This CDR3 has 15 amino acids. The junction had 4 bases not matched to a gene; V was cut back by 0 bases and J by 4 bases. CDR3 sequence reads: CATSREAGVGETQYF. The CDR3 nucleotides read TGTGCCACCAGCAGAGAAGCGGGGGTGGGAGAGACCCAGTACTTC.

The gene calls are TRBV7-8 and TRBJ1-1; D is uncertain. V lost 2 bases and J 0 bases, leaving 13 bases between the germline ends. There are 16 residues in the CDR3. Germline CDR1 and CDR2: SGHVS and FQNEAQ. The CDR3 DNA follows: TGTGCCAGCAGCTTAATTGACGGAAGCATGAACACTGAAGCTTTCTTT. Its protein product is CASSLIDGSMNTEAFF.

This clonotype came up a few times. This chain joins TRBV7-8 and TRBJ2-1; D not resolved. The V gene lost 5 bases and the J gene lost 2 bases, with 19 bases spanning the gap. Per the germline V gene, CDR1 is SGHVS and CDR2 is FQNEAQ. CDR3 length equals 17 residues. The CDR3, as DNA: TGTGCCAGCAGCCAAGACCCGGCCTCACCCACCTACAATGAGCAGTTCTTC. This sequence encodes CASSQDPASPTYNEQFF.

This clonotype was counted a few times. This may come from a read error, since a much larger clone is one base off. The CDR3 sequence: CASSLATGGSGYTF. The DNA of the CDR3 is TGTGCCAGCAGCTTGGCTACAGGGGGCTCTGGCTACACCTTC. The J gene is TRBJ1-2, the V gene TRBV7-9; 9 nucleotides match TRBD1. Germline V gene data show CDR1 as SEHNR and CDR2 as FQNEAQ (reference sequence). The CDR3 runs 14 residues. V was pared by 3 bases and J by 7 bases, with 6 bases of the junction left unmatched.

This clonotype occurred a few times. The V call is TRBV20-1, the J call TRBJ2-5, with D perhaps TRBD1 or TRBD2 (5 bases each). The CDR3 extends over 13 amino acids. CDR1 and CDR2 from the germline V gene are DFQATT and SNEGSKA (reference sequence). The V and J ends lost 6 bases and 7 bases respectively, with 18 bases between them. CDR3: CSAPGVGPWTQYF. CDR3 in DNA: TGCAGTGCACCCGGGGTGGGACCATGGACCCAGTACTTC.

The chain carries TRBV20-1 and TRBJ2-7; a possible D gene is TRBD2 (6 bases). This CDR3 has 15 amino acids. The germline V gene has CDR1 DFQATT and CDR2 SNEGSKA (reference sequence). The V end was cut by 1 base, the J end by 9 bases, with 22 bases between. The CDR3 here is CSARARGTMTRGQYF. For the CDR3, the DNA is TGCAGTGCTAGAGCTCGGGGGACCATGACACGCGGGCAGTACTTC.

The chain couples TRBV27 to TRBJ2-6; D is possibly TRBD1 (6 bases). The CDR3 runs 16 residues. The germline V gene has CDR1 MNHEY and CDR2 SMNVEV (reference sequence). The ends were cut back, 6 bases at V and 2 bases at J, with 14 bases in the middle. The CDR3 reads CASREQGRAGANVLTF. The CDR3 nucleotides read TGTGCCAGCAGGGAACAGGGAAGGGCTGGGGCCAACGTCCTGACTTTC.

The genes are TRBV11-2 and TRBJ2-7; tentatively, D is TRBD2 (6 bases). The CDR3 loop spans 11 amino acids. Germline CDR1 is SGHAT and CDR2 is FQNNGV. The V end was cut by 5 bases, the J end by 6 bases, with 8 bases between. CDR3 coding DNA: TGTGCCAGCAGCCAGACTAGCGAGCAGTACTTC. Protein: CASSQTSEQYF.

This clonotype was seen at least ten times. The rearrangement joins TRBV5-1 to TRBJ2-6; D is ambiguous. CDR1 SGHRS and CDR2 YFSETQ come from the germline V gene. The CDR3 totals 16 residues. Trimming removed 7 bases at V and 0 bases at J, with 14 bases between. CDR3 in amino acids: CASSMTGLSGANVLTF. The CDR3 DNA follows: TGCGCCAGCTCAATGACGGGCCTCTCTGGGGCCAACGTCCTGACTTTC.

The V and J genes are TRBV6-5 and TRBJ1-5, with D tentatively TRBD1 (5 bases). Trimming removed 0 bases from V and 5 bases from J, with 11 bases in between. Germline V gives CDR1 MNHEY, CDR2 SVGAGI. The CDR3 sequence is 15 residues long. The DNA of the CDR3 is TGTGCCAGCAGTTACTCAGGGGCCAAGGATCAGCCCCAGCATTTT. Translation: CASSYSGAKDQPQHF.

CDR3 amino acids: CASSSTNNYGYTF. CDR3 nucleotides: TGTGCCAGCAGCAGCACCAATAACTATGGCTACACCTTC. This rearrangement joins TRBV7-2 to TRBJ1-2; D uncertain. The CDR3 spans 13 residues. V lost 5 bases and J lost 1, with 8 bases in between. Germline CDR1 reads SGHTA; CDR2 reads FQGNSA.